This is a list of T cell receptor beta chains from one sample in a study of T cells after yellow fever vaccination. A single record per CDR3 protein comes from TCRdb applying MiXCR to the 5' RACE reads. The sample records 550,000 or so distinct CDR3 sequences, under 25% being singletons. The material was PBMCs, obtained 15 days after the yellow fever booster vaccination. The receptor source for this set is a man younger than 40 who received the YFV17D yellow fever vaccine. CDR3s include the opening cysteine and the closing phenylalanine or tryptophan. D genes are given only for firm matches. Some rows have no size entry. The others give once, few or many, or a class for an expanded clone.

V gene	D gene	J gene	CDR3 length	clone size	CDR3 DNA	CDR3 protein
TRBV7-8	TRBD2	TRBJ2-7	15	NA	TGTGCCAGCAGCTTAGGGGTAGCGGGATCATACGAGCAGTACTTC	CASSLGVAGSYEQYF
TRBV6-1	TRBD1	TRBJ1-2	14	few	TGTGCCAGCAACATGGACAGGGATAGCTATGGCTACACCTTC	CASNMDRDSYGYTF
TRBV29-1	NA	TRBJ2-3	12	few	TGCAGCGCGCACCAGGGTACAGATACGCAGTATTTT	CSAHQGTDTQYF
TRBV19	TRBD1	TRBJ2-2	14	few	TGTGCCAGTATGGGACAGTTGAGCACCGGGGAGCTGTTTTTT	CASMGQLSTGELFF
TRBV29-1	TRBD2	TRBJ2-7	14	few	TGCAGCGCCGTAGGGCTAGCGGGGTCCTACGAGCAGTACTTC	CSAVGLAGSYEQYF
TRBV29-1	NA	TRBJ2-5	12	few	TGCAGCGCTGCTGGACCGGCAGAGACCCAGTACTTC	CSAAGPAETQYF
TRBV20-1	NA	TRBJ2-5	16	once	TGCAGTGCTAGTCTCCCGCGACTACCCGAACAAGAGACCCAGTACTTC	CSASLPRLPEQETQYF
TRBV20-1	NA	TRBJ2-5	12	few	TGCAGCGCCCGGGAACTCCAAGAGACCCAGTACTTC	CSARELQETQYF
TRBV27	NA	TRBJ2-3	15	NA	TGTGCCAGCAGTTTTAAGGGGATCATCACAGATACGCAGTATTTT	CASSFKGIITDTQYF
TRBV28	TRBD2	TRBJ2-2	15	few	TGTGCCAGCAGTTTTGAGCGGGAGGTGAACGGGGAGCTGTTTTTT	CASSFEREVNGELFF
TRBV18	TRBD2	TRBJ2-7	17	NA	TGTGCCAGCTCACCGGCGGGACTAGCGGGAGGATCCTACGAGCAGTACTTC	CASSPAGLAGGSYEQYF
TRBV10-3	TRBD1	TRBJ2-5	18	many	TGTGCCATCAGCGGCGCCGGGGCGGTAGGGGGCATCAAGGAGACCCAGTACTTC	CAISGAGAVGGIKETQYF
TRBV29-1	TRBD2	TRBJ2-1	18	few	TGCAGCGTTGAACCGTCCCGGGGGGGAGTGGTGCCCTACAATGAGCAGTTCTTC	CSVEPSRGGVVPYNEQFF
TRBV20-1	NA	TRBJ1-2	13	few	TGCAGTGCTAGCTCGACAGGCGTCTATGGCTACACCTTC	CSASSTGVYGYTF
TRBV12-3/TRBV12-4	NA	TRBJ2-5	14	few	TGTGCCAGCAGTTTTTCCAGGCCCCAAGAGACCCAGTACTTC	CASSFSRPQETQYF
TRBV20-1	TRBD1	TRBJ2-7	14	NA	TGCAGTGCTACAGACAGGGGGCCCCCCTACGAGCAGTACTTC	CSATDRGPPYEQYF
TRBV18	TRBD1	TRBJ2-6	16	NA	TGTGCCAGCTATTCCACCCAGGGGGCTGGGGCCAACGTCCTGACTTTC	CASYSTQGAGANVLTF
TRBV6-5	TRBD1	TRBJ2-1	15	few	TGTGCCAGCAGTTACGGGACAGGGCTGTCCAATGAGCAGTTCTTC	CASSYGTGLSNEQFF
TRBV24-1	NA	TRBJ2-3	14	NA	TGTGCCACCAGTAGTGCCGGGCACGCAGATACGCAGTATTTT	CATSSAGHADTQYF
TRBV25-1	NA	TRBJ2-3	14	few	TGTGCCAGCAGTCATGGGGGTAGCACAGATACGCAGTATTTT	CASSHGGSTDTQYF
TRBV7-2	NA	TRBJ1-1	16	few	TGTGCCAGCAGCTTAGCGGTCGCGGGGGTAAGAACTGAAGCTTTCTTT	CASSLAVAGVRTEAFF
TRBV7-2	NA	TRBJ2-7	14	NA	TGTGCCAGCAGCTTGCCGGGAACTGAGGTCGAGCAGTACTTC	CASSLPGTEVEQYF
TRBV19	TRBD1	TRBJ2-7	17	NA	TGTGCCAGTAGTATAGATGGGACAGGGACCAGAACCTACGAGCAGTACTTC	CASSIDGTGTRTYEQYF
TRBV20-1	NA	TRBJ1-2	15	few	TGCAGTGCTAGAGATCCTTCGGACGGGCGCTATGGCTACACCTTC	CSARDPSDGRYGYTF
TRBV3-1	TRBD1	TRBJ2-5	14	few	TGTGCCAGCAGCCGTACAGGGGCAGGGGAGACCCAGTACTTC	CASSRTGAGETQYF
TRBV29-1	TRBD1	TRBJ2-5	15	many	TGCAGCGCCGATGCAGGGGGAGTGTACCAAGAGACCCAGTACTTC	CSADAGGVYQETQYF
TRBV5-4	NA	TRBJ1-2	14	NA	TGTGCCAGCAGCTTGCCCCGACAGCCTAATGGCTACACCTTC	CASSLPRQPNGYTF
TRBV28	NA	TRBJ2-2	17	NA	TGTGCCAGCAGTTCCGCCGCGGGACGGATGAACACCGGGGAGCTGTTTTTT	CASSSAAGRMNTGELFF
TRBV20-1	TRBD2	TRBJ2-2	14	NA	TGCAGTGCTAGAAATAGGGACTACCTCGGGGAGCTGTTTTTT	CSARNRDYLGELFF
TRBV11-2	NA	TRBJ2-7	15	few	TGTGCCAGCAGCCCGAGAACTGGGGTTGAGGACGAGCAGTACTTC	CASSPRTGVEDEQYF
TRBV5-1	NA	TRBJ2-3	14	NA	TGCGCCAGCAGCTCCTCGCAGTTCACAGATACGCAGTATTTT	CASSSSQFTDTQYF
TRBV5-1	NA	TRBJ2-7	11	many	TGCGCCAGCAGCTTGTGGGGAGAGCAGTACTTC	CASSLWGEQYF
TRBV7-9	NA	TRBJ2-7	14	few	TGTGCCAGCAGCCGGGACGGAAGACCTATCGCGCAGTACTTC	CASSRDGRPIAQYF
TRBV3-1	NA	TRBJ1-2	14	few	TGTGCCAGCAGCCCGACTCCAACCAGCTATGGCTACACCTTC	CASSPTPTSYGYTF
TRBV3-1	NA	TRBJ2-7	15	NA	TGTGCCAGCAGCCAAGGTGTAGAGGGAGGAGGCGAGCAGTACTTC	CASSQGVEGGGEQYF
TRBV30	NA	TRBJ2-3	13	NA	TGTGCCTGGGACCGGGGTAGCACAGATACGCAGTATTTT	CAWDRGSTDTQYF
TRBV18	NA	TRBJ2-2	14	few	TGTGCCAGCTCACCAAGTCAGGACACCGGGGAGCTGTTTTTT	CASSPSQDTGELFF
TRBV6-1	NA	TRBJ1-3	16	NA	TGTGCCAGCAGTGAAGTAAGGTTGAACTCTGGAAACACCATATATTTT	CASSEVRLNSGNTIYF
TRBV2	TRBD1	TRBJ2-1	21	NA	TGTGCCAGCAGTGAGCCCCGAACAACAGGGGGCCGAACTAGCTACGTTAATGAGCAGTTCTTC	CASSEPRTTGGRTSYVNEQFF
TRBV21-1	NA	TRBJ1-6	17	few	TGTGCCAGCAGCAAAGTGGAGGGGGCAACCTATAATTCACCCCTCCACTTT	CASSKVEGATYNSPLHF
TRBV4-2	TRBD1	TRBJ2-2	16	few	TGTGCCAGCAGCCAAGATCCGGACAGGGGGGCCGGGGAGCTGTTTTTT	CASSQDPDRGAGELFF
TRBV7-3	TRBD1	TRBJ2-3	14	NA	TGTGCCAGCAGCTTAAGACAGGGCTTAGATACGCAGTATTTT	CASSLRQGLDTQYF
TRBV20-1	NA	TRBJ1-6	13	NA	TGCAGTGCCCTGACAGGACGAAATTCACCCCTCCACTTT	CSALTGRNSPLHF
TRBV15	TRBD2	TRBJ2-1	15	NA	TGTGCCACCAGCAGAGAAGGGGCTAGCGGCAATGAGCAGTTCTTC	CATSREGASGNEQFF
TRBV4-2	TRBD2	TRBJ2-1	17	few	TGTGCCAGCAGCCACCGAGGGAGTCTAGCGGGAGCAAATGAGCAGTTCTTC	CASSHRGSLAGANEQFF
TRBV7-9	NA	TRBJ2-1	17	many	TGTGCCAGCAGCTTCGCCAAGGAACAGGGAGACTACAATGAGCAGTTCTTC	CASSFAKEQGDYNEQFF
TRBV15	NA	TRBJ2-4	16	NA	TGTGCCACCAGCAGAAGACAGGCCCGAGGCAAAAACATTCAGTACTTC	CATSRRQARGKNIQYF
TRBV18	NA	TRBJ2-5	14	few	TGTGCCAGCTCACCTGCATCGTACCAAGAGACCCAGTACTTC	CASSPASYQETQYF
TRBV20-1	NA	TRBJ1-3	13	few	TGCAGTGCTAGAGGTCAGACTGGAAACACCATATATTTT	CSARGQTGNTIYF
TRBV20-1	NA	TRBJ2-1	15	few	TGCAGTGCTCCTCGGTCCAGGCACTCCTACAATGAGCAGTTCTTC	CSAPRSRHSYNEQFF
TRBV5-1	NA	TRBJ2-3	16	few	TGCGCCAGCAGCTTGGCCTCATCCCGCCGCACAGATACGCAGTATTTT	CASSLASSRRTDTQYF
TRBV7-2	NA	TRBJ2-3	14	few	TGTGCCAGCAGCAGGTCCCGCGAGGTGGATACGCAGTATTTT	CASSRSREVDTQYF
TRBV4-3	TRBD1	TRBJ2-3	16	few	TGCGCCAGCAGCCCCCGGGACAGGGGACTGACAGATACGCAGTATTTT	CASSPRDRGLTDTQYF